This T cell receptor beta chain was recorded in a study of metastatic and nonmetastatic thyroid tumors. The V end was cut by 4 bases, the J end by 4 bases, with 8 bases between. Germline values: CDR1 SGHRS, CDR2 YFSETQ. CDR3 size: 13 residues. Study processing details: The study's classifier, a distant-metastasis tool for papillary thyroid cancer, was built using CDR3 differences across clinicopathological groups. Using MiXCR, TCRdb re-called clones from the PCR reads. TCRdb, not the authors, supplied the V and J calls. The sample consists of 15,000 or so clones, around 16% of them appearing once. None of the patients had undergone any treatment ahead of thyroid surgery. This clone was observed at least ten times.

The origin of this receptor is a female donor with papillary thyroid cancer or a benign thyroid nodule (not recorded which). Some clones in this sample may be carry-over from other donors' samples. V and J are TRBV5-1 and TRBJ2-2, with TRBD2 as a possible D gene (5 bases). The sequenced sample consisted of blood. CDR3 nucleotide sequence: TGCGCCAGCAGCGCGGACTCCACCGGGGAGCTGTTTTTT. Translating gives CASSADSTGELFF.